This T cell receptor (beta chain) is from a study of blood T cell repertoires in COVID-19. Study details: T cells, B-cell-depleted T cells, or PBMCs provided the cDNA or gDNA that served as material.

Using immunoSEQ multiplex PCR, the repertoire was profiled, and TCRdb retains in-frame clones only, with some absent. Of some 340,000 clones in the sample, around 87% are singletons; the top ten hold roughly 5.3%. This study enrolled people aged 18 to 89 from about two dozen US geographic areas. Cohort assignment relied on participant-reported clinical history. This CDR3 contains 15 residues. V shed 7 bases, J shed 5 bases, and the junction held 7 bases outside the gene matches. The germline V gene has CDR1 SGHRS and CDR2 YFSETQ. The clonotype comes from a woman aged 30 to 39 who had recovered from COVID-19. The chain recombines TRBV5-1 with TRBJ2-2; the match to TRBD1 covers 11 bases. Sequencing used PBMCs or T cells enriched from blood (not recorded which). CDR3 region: CASGRTGGRTGELFF. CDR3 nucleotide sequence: TGCGCCAGCGGCCGGACAGGGGGCAGGACCGGGGAGCTGTTTTTT.